The 19 T cell receptor beta chains in this list originate from one sample, sequenced in a study of early T cells in non-severe SARS-CoV-2 infection. In TCRdb, the 5' RACE reads were re-called with MiXCR into one record per CDR3 protein. The sample shows roughly 54,000 distinct CDR3 sequences, around 6% of them seen only once. Sequenced: whole blood. The source of these receptors is an adult who was a healthcare worker with PCR-confirmed SARS-CoV-2 infection or an uninfected control (not recorded which).

The V and J genes are TRBV5-1 and TRBJ1-2; 7 positions agree with TRBD1. The CDR3 covers 17 residues. Germline V gene lookup returns CDR1 SGHRS and CDR2 YFSETQ. Trimming took 2 bases from V and 4 from J; bases not matched to a gene: 14. The DNA of the CDR3 is TGCGCCAGCAGCTTTTCAGCCGGGACAGCAAAAGGCTATGGCTACACCTTC. Translated: CASSFSAGTAKGYGYTF.

This chain joins TRBV7-9 and TRBJ2-3; tentative D call: TRBD2 (6 bases). The CDR3 covers 13 residues. The V gene's germline CDR1 is SEHNR and CDR2 FQNEAQ (reference sequence). Trimming took 5 bases from V and 5 from J, leaving 11 bases between them. The CDR3 reads CASSQPAGDTQYF. The DNA of the CDR3 is TGTGCCAGCAGCCAGCCAGCGGGAGATACGCAGTATTTT. Full variable domain (remainder filled in from reference TRBV7-9 and TRBJ2-3): DTGVSQNPRHKITKRGQNVTFRCDPISEHNRLYWYRQTLGQGPEFLTYFQNEAQLEKSRLLSDRFSAERPKGSFSTLEIQRTEQGDSAMYLCASSQPAGDTQYFGPGTRLTVL.

This clonotype occurred a few times. This chain uses TRBV7-2 with TRBJ2-1; 8 positions agree with TRBD2. Trimming cost V 3 bases and J 10 bases; bases outside gene matches: 8. The CDR3 extends over 14 amino acids. Germline V lookup: CDR1 SGHTA, CDR2 FQGNSA. CDR3 DNA sequence: TGTGCCAGCAGCTTGGCAAGCGGGAGACTCGAGCAGTTCTTC. Its protein is CASSLASGRLEQFF.

This chain links TRBV7-9 with TRBJ2-7; TRBD1 aligns across 7 bases. The CDR3 loop spans 15 amino acids. CDR1 SEHNR and CDR2 FQNEAQ come from the germline V gene (reference sequence). Germline trimming cut 4 bases from V and 0 bases from J; bases unmatched to any gene: 6. The CDR3 sequence is CASSSGAGGSYEQYF. CDR3 bases: TGTGCCAGCAGCTCTGGGGCAGGGGGCTCCTACGAGCAGTACTTC.

The sample holds many counts of this clonotype. V usage is TRBV14 and J usage is TRBJ2-5; D not certain. Germline V gives CDR1 SGHDN, CDR2 FVKESK. Trimming took off 1 base at V and 5 bases at J, with 8 bases between the two ends. The CDR3 is made up of 13 amino acids. The CDR3 DNA reads as TGTGCCAGCAGCCAAGTTTTCGGTGAGACCCAGTACTTC. Its protein product is CASSQVFGETQYF.

For the CDR3, the DNA is TGTGCCAGCATCTTCCGGGTATCAGGAAGAGAGACCCAGTACTTC. It translates to CASIFRVSGRETQYF. The gene calls are TRBV6-6 and TRBJ2-5; D ambiguous. V dropped 7 bases and J dropped 4 bases, with 19 bases sitting between them. The CDR3 spans 15 residues. The germline gives CDR1 MNHNY, CDR2 SVGAGI (reference sequence).

This clonotype was seen a few times. The V gene is TRBV28, the J gene TRBJ1-1; weak D call: TRBD1 (5 bases). The germline gives CDR1 MDHEN, CDR2 SYDVKM. The CDR3 is 15 amino acids. With 6 bases removed from V and 11 bases from J, the gap between germline ends came to 25 bases. CDR3 in amino acids: CASRPPPGRSPIAFF. CDR3 bases: TGTGCCAGCAGGCCCCCCCCGGGGCGATCTCCGATCGCTTTCTTT.

The V call is TRBV2, the J call TRBJ2-2; D is undetermined. V was cut by 5 bases and J by 6 bases, with 16 bases left in between. Looked up from germline, CDR1 is SNHLY and CDR2 is FYNNEI. This CDR3 region has 15 residues. The CDR3 sequence is CASSIEGSLAGELFF. The CDR3 nucleotides are TGTGCCAGCAGTATAGAAGGGTCCCTTGCCGGGGAGCTGTTTTTT.

The rearrangement joins TRBV5-4 to TRBJ1-1; possibly TRBD1 for D (5 bases). This CDR3 spans 15 amino acids. The V gene lost 4 bases and the J gene lost 1 base, with 14 bases spanning the gap. The germline V gene has CDR1 SGHNT and CDR2 YYREEE (reference sequence). The CDR3, as DNA: TGTGCCAGCAGCACCGGGACGGCCGGGAACACTGAAGCTTTCTTT. Amino acid sequence: CASSTGTAGNTEAFF. Using reference TRBV5-4 and TRBJ1-1 for the parts outside the CDR3, the full variable domain is ETGVTQSPTHLIKTRGQQVTLRCSSQSGHNTVSWYQQALGQGPQFIFQYYREEENGRGNFPPRFSGLQFPNYSSELNVNALELDDSALYLCASSTGTAGNTEAFFGQGTRLTVV.

This clonotype was found a few times. The CDR3 region has the DNA TGTGCCAGCAGTGAAGGGGCGGGAACCCCCAAAGCTTTCTTT. As protein: CASSEGAGTPKAFF. The V call is TRBV25-1, the J call TRBJ1-1, with D possibly being TRBD1 (5 bases). Trimming took 2 bases from V and 9 from J, leaving 16 bases between them. This CDR3 has 14 residues. Germline CDR1 MGHDK, CDR2 SYGVNS.

This clonotype was detected many times. The genes are TRBV24-1 and TRBJ2-3, with 7 bases that match TRBD1. With 3 bases clipped from V and 4 bases from J, the junction kept 9 bases outside the gene matches. Germline loops: CDR1 KGHDR, CDR2 SFDVKD. The CDR3 sequence is 16 residues long. The CDR3: CATSDPSKGAADTQYF. Written as DNA, the CDR3 is TGTGCCACCAGTGATCCCTCGAAGGGGGCCGCAGATACGCAGTATTTT.

The sample holds a few counts of this clonotype. The chain links TRBV6-5 to TRBJ1-1; TRBD1 aligns across 7 bases. The CDR3 loop spans 16 amino acids. Germline V lookup: CDR1 MNHEY, CDR2 SVGAGI. Trimming at V came to 2 bases and at J to 3 bases, leaving 9 bases not matched to a gene. CDR3 residues: CASSYAMGQTYTEAFF. The CDR3 DNA is TGTGCCAGCAGTTACGCCATGGGACAGACCTACACTGAAGCTTTCTTT.

This clonotype was counted at least ten times. One end of the junction varies from germline; a read error may be responsible. J is TRBJ1-6 and V is TRBV20-1; 9 bases line up with TRBD1. There are 16 residues in the CDR3. The V gene's germline CDR1 is DFQATT and CDR2 SNEGSKA (reference sequence). CDR3 in DNA: TGCAGTGCTAGAGAGGGGACAGGGTGGAGGAATTCACCTCTCCACTTT. Translation: CSAREGTGWRNSPLHF.

This chain connects TRBV29-1 to TRBJ2-1; 8 positions match TRBD2. The junction had 0 bases not matched to a gene; V was cut back by 2 bases and J by 3 bases. Germline CDR1 SQVTM, CDR2 ANQGSEA. The CDR3 extends over 13 amino acids. The CDR3, as DNA: TGCAGCGTTGAACGGGGGGGCTACAATGAGCAGTTCTTC. This gives the protein CSVERGGYNEQFF.

This clonotype was recorded many times. The V gene is TRBV5-1, the J gene TRBJ2-7; maybe TRBD1 (5 bases). The V end was cut by 0 bases, the J end by 5 bases, with 6 bases between. The CDR3 spans 12 residues. Germline values: CDR1 SGHRS, CDR2 YFSETQ. CDR3 in DNA: TGCGCCAGCAGCTTGGTAGGGGACGAGCAGTACTTC. Encoded protein: CASSLVGDEQYF.

V gene TRBV5-1 combines with J gene TRBJ2-3; no clear D. The V gene's germline CDR1 is SGHRS and CDR2 YFSETQ. CDR3 size: 17 residues. V lost 0 bases to trimming and J lost 1 base, with 15 bases between them. The CDR3 protein is CASSLASLLTGTDTQYF. CDR3 DNA sequence: TGCGCCAGCAGCTTGGCGAGCTTACTGACTGGCACAGATACGCAGTATTTT.

The genes are TRBV11-2 and TRBJ2-5, with 8 bases identical to TRBD1. In germline, CDR1 is SGHAT, CDR2 FQNNGV. The CDR3 is 15 amino acids. Trimming took 5 bases from V and 4 from J; bases not matched to a gene: 9. The CDR3 DNA follows: TGTGCCAGCAGCACCCCGGACAGGGTACCAGAGACCCAGTACTTC. Translated, it gives CASSTPDRVPETQYF.

This clonotype showed up many times. V and J are TRBV12-3 or TRBV12-4 and TRBJ1-1, with TRBD1 identical over 7 bases. CDR3 size: 16 residues. The V segment lost 5 bases and the J segment 0 bases; nucleotides outside the gene matches: 9. The CDR3 loop is CASSLGTDRMNTEAFF. Written as DNA, the CDR3 is TGTGCCAGCAGTCTCGGGACAGATCGAATGAACACTGAAGCTTTCTTT.

This clonotype was detected ten times or more. The chain uses TRBV6-6 and TRBJ1-2, with D possibly TRBD1 on 6 matching bases. The CDR3 length is 13 residues. Germline V gene data show CDR1 as MNHNY and CDR2 as SVGAGI (reference sequence). Trimming removed 2 bases at V and 11 bases at J, with 15 bases between. CDR3 amino acids: CASSYTGKDDYTF. CDR3 sequence (DNA): TGTGCCAGCAGTTACACAGGGAAGGATGATTACACCTTC.